A selection of T cell receptor beta chains follows, all from one sample in a study of T-cell reconstitution after alpha-beta-depleted transplantation in children. TCRdb reanalysed the PCR reads using MiXCR and keeps one entry per CDR3 protein. The profile covers some 200,000 distinct CDR3 sequences, with roughly a tenth appearing a single time and approximately 5% taken by the ten largest. Source: PBMCs from the stem cell graft donor, taken from the stem cell graft. These receptor sequences come from a human donor who donated a stem cell graft to a child with SCID. The CDR3 runs from the conserved cysteine through the conserved F or W. D genes are given only for firm matches.

D gene: TRBD2
V gene: TRBV7-2
CDR3 protein: CASSLALAGGSNEQFF

D gene: .
V gene: TRBV5-1
CDR3 protein: CASSIRSRPGQNTEAFF

D gene: .
V gene: TRBV20-1
CDR3 protein: CNARTYTYEAFF

D gene: .
V gene: TRBV12-3/TRBV12-4
CDR3 protein: CASSLEYGGYTF

D gene: TRBD1
V gene: TRBV7-8
CDR3 protein: CASSLEAGGLMNTEAFF

D gene: .
V gene: TRBV5-1
CDR3 protein: CASSLGQIDEAFF

D gene: TRBD2
V gene: TRBV5-1
CDR3 protein: CASSFIAGGTTGELFF

D gene: TRBD1
V gene: TRBV5-1
CDR3 protein: CASSFDGQGMLTNEKLFF

D gene: .
V gene: TRBV20-1
CDR3 protein: CSAGDYQETQYF

D gene: .
V gene: TRBV5-1
CDR3 protein: CASSLYVDANTGELFF

D gene: .
V gene: TRBV7-9
CDR3 protein: CASSLNSGAFF

D gene: .
V gene: TRBV29-1
CDR3 protein: CSVVTQGHEQFF

D gene: .
V gene: TRBV5-1
CDR3 protein: CASSLVPGNEQFF

D gene: .
V gene: TRBV20-1
CDR3 protein: CSARHSDLNTEAFF